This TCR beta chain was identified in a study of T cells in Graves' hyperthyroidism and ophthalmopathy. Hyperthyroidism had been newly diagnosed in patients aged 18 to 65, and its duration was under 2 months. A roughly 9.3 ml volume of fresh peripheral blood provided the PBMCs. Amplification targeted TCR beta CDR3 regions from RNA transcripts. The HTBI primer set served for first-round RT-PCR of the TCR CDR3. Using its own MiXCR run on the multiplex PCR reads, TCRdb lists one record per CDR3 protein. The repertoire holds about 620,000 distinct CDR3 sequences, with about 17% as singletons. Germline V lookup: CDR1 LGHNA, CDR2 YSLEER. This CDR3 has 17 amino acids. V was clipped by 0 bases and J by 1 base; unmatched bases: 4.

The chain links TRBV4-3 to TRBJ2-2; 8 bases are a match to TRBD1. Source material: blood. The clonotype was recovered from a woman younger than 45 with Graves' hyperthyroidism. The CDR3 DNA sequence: TGCGCCAGCAGCCAAGACGGGACAGGTGGGAACACCGGGGAGCTGTTTTTT. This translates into CASSQDGTGGNTGELFF.